A selection of T cell receptor beta chains follows, all from one sample in a study of cytomegalovirus exposure and HLA in healthy donors. Method: immunoSEQ multiplex PCR; TCRdb's copy keeps in-frame clones and lacks some. This sample yields 130,000 or so clones, of which roughly three fifths are seen a single time; around 1.9% belongs to the top ten. Source material: PBMCs. These receptors originate from a male donor in good health and CMV-seronegative. Both conserved end residues are part of each CDR3. A D gene is named only where the DNA matches it firmly. Rows give clone size only sometimes, using once, few, many, or a class for an expanded clone.

TRBV18	NA	TRBJ1-5	17	TRBD1	CASSPPGQGYPNQPQHF	TGTGCCAGCTCACCACCGGGACAGGGATACCCTAATCAGCCCCAGCATTTT
TRBV7-9	NA	TRBJ2-3	14	TRBD2	CASARTSGSDTQYF	TGTGCCAGCGCCCGGACTAGCGGTTCAGATACGCAGTATTTT
TRBV10-2	few	TRBJ2-5	13	TRBD2	CASSWSGGETQYF	TGCGCCAGCAGCTGGAGCGGGGGAGAGACCCAGTACTTC
TRBV5-6	NA	TRBJ2-4	15	NA	CASSLRVRGRNIQYF	TGTGCCAGCAGCTTAAGAGTTCGGGGTAGGAACATTCAGTACTTC
TRBV9	NA	TRBJ1-2	15	TRBD1	CASSVGPTGVYGYTF	TGTGCCAGCAGCGTAGGGCCAACAGGGGTCTATGGCTACACCTTC
TRBV11-2	NA	TRBJ2-5	15	TRBD1	CASSQDRGRAETQYF	TGTGCCAGCAGCCAAGACAGGGGACGGGCAGAGACCCAGTACTTC
TRBV4-1	NA	TRBJ1-2	14	NA	CASSQQKQGNGYTF	TGCGCCAGCAGCCAACAAAAACAGGGTAATGGCTACACCTTC
TRBV18	NA	TRBJ2-5	15	NA	CASSPPSQYQETQYF	TGTGCCAGCTCACCACCCAGTCAGTACCAAGAGACCCAGTACTTC
TRBV14	few	TRBJ1-4	17	NA	CASRHYLGSPTNEKLFF	TGTGCCAGCAGACATTACCTCGGGAGTCCAACTAATGAAAAACTGTTTTTT
TRBV2	NA	TRBJ1-5	14	TRBD1	CASSLDRGNQPQHF	TGTGCCAGCAGCCTGGACAGGGGCAATCAGCCCCAGCATTTT
TRBV10-3	NA	TRBJ2-2	17	TRBD2	CAISESQLAGNTGELFF	TGTGCCATCAGTGAGTCTCAACTAGCGGGCAACACCGGGGAGCTGTTTTTT
TRBV7-6	NA	TRBJ1-1	14	TRBD1	CASSLGTGSTEAFF	TGTGCCAGCAGCTTAGGGACAGGGAGCACTGAAGCTTTCTTT
TRBV6-1	few	TRBJ2-7	11	NA	CASSEAREQYF	TGTGCCAGCAGTGAGGCACGCGAGCAGTACTTC
TRBV2	few	TRBJ2-2	13	NA	CASRVGSGGELFF	TGTGCCAGCAGGGTGGGTTCGGGCGGGGAGCTGTTTTTT
TRBV7-2	NA	TRBJ1-1	18	NA	CASSSTTDSLGMNTEAFF	TGTGCCAGCAGCTCTACGACAGATTCTTTAGGGATGAACACTGAAGCTTTCTTT
TRBV11-2	NA	TRBJ1-6	19	TRBD1	CASSLEGQGRRSYNSPLHF	TGTGCCAGCAGCTTAGAGGGACAGGGTCGGCGCTCCTATAATTCACCCCTCCACTTT
TRBV7-9	NA	TRBJ2-3	17	NA	CASSPRAQDSNTDTQYF	TGTGCCAGCAGCCCAAGAGCTCAGGACTCGAACACAGATACGCAGTATTTT
TRBV7-2	once	TRBJ2-7	15	TRBD2	CASSRGGTETYEQYF	TGTGCCAGCAGCCGCGGGGGGACGGAGACCTACGAGCAGTACTTC
TRBV29-1	NA	TRBJ1-4	15	NA	CSVEEAGGAREKLFF	TGCAGCGTTGAAGAAGCCGGCGGGGCTAGGGAAAAACTGTTTTTT
TRBV2	few	TRBJ1-2	14	NA	CASELIIQSYGYTF	TGTGCCAGCGAGCTTATCATACAGAGCTATGGCTACACCTTC
TRBV4-2	NA	TRBJ1-2	14	TRBD1	CASSPDRGVYGYTF	TGTGCCAGCAGCCCGGACAGGGGAGTCTATGGCTACACCTTC
TRBV6-1	few	TRBJ2-2	12	TRBD1	CASARGPGELFF	TGTGCCAGCGCCAGGGGGCCCGGGGAGCTGTTTTTT
TRBV5-4	NA	TRBJ2-3	16	TRBD2	CASSPPGLAGGRWQYF	TGTGCCAGCAGCCCGCCGGGACTAGCGGGGGGGCGGTGGCAGTATTTT
TRBV6-5	NA	TRBJ2-7	15	TRBD1	CASSYFHRGSAEQYF	TGTGCCAGCAGTTACTTTCACAGGGGTAGCGCCGAGCAGTACTTC
TRBV5-6	NA	TRBJ1-5	13	TRBD1	CASSSEGAQPQHF	TGTGCCAGCAGCTCAGAGGGGGCTCAGCCCCAGCATTTT
TRBV5-6	NA	TRBJ2-7	16	TRBD2	CASSLRLTSGYYEQYF	TGTGCCAGCAGCTTGCGGCTGACTAGCGGATACTACGAGCAGTACTTC
TRBV30	NA	TRBJ2-3	13	NA	CAWSVWRTDTQYF	TGTGCCTGGAGTGTATGGCGCACAGATACGCAGTATTTT
TRBV6-1	NA	TRBJ2-7	15	TRBD1	CASSATTGGSYEQYF	TGTGCCAGCAGTGCCACGACAGGGGGCTCTTACGAGCAGTACTTC